A selection of T cell receptor beta chains follows, all from one sample in a study of blood T cell repertoires in COVID-19. TCRdb's copy holds only in-frame clones and misses some; the assay was immunoSEQ multiplex PCR. Of fewer than 250,000 clones listed, 85% to 90% are singletons. The sample was PBMCs or T cells enriched from blood (not recorded which). The receptors here all came from a man aged 30-40 years who had been exposed to COVID-19. Each CDR3 is given with its conserved first and last residue. Fields, in order: clone size, D gene, J gene, V gene, CDR3 DNA, CDR3 protein. D genes are given only for firm matches. Rows give clone size only sometimes, using once, few, many, or a class for an expanded clone.

>-|-|TRBJ1-1|TRBV30
TGTGCCTGGAATACAGGAAACACTGAAGCTTTCTTT
CAWNTGNTEAFF
>-|TRBD2|TRBJ2-2|TRBV18
TGTGCCAGCTCACCCCCTAGCGGGGCGAACACCGGGGAGCTGTTTTTT
CASSPPSGANTGELFF
>-|-|TRBJ1-5|TRBV6-5
TGTGCCAGCAGTTACTTGGCCAATCAGCCCCAGCATTTT
CASSYLANQPQHF
>-|-|TRBJ2-5|TRBV19
TGTGCCAGTAGTACCTTGACATCGACAGACCAAGAGACCCAGTACTTC
CASSTLTSTDQETQYF
>once|-|TRBJ1-4|TRBV2
TGTGCCAGCAGTGAAGAAGGGGGGGGAAGTGAAAAACTGTTTTTT
CASSEEGGGSEKLFF
>-|TRBD2|TRBJ2-3|TRBV6-1
TGTGCCAGCAGTGAAGATGGGGGGGTCACAGATACGCAGTATTTT
CASSEDGGVTDTQYF
>-|TRBD2|TRBJ2-7|TRBV19
TGTGCCAGTAGTATAATCCTAAGCGGGGGGCCCTACGAGCAGTACTTC
CASSIILSGGPYEQYF
>-|-|TRBJ1-5|TRBV18
TGTGCCAGCTCACCGGCCGGGGGGGGCAATCAGCCCCAGCATTTT
CASSPAGGGNQPQHF
>-|TRBD1|TRBJ1-2|TRBV2
TGTGCCAGCACCGAAGTAGGGGACAGGGTTCCTGGCTACACCTTC
CASTEVGDRVPGYTF
>-|-|TRBJ1-2|TRBV5-5
TGTGCCAGCAGCCTCAAGACACCTAACTATGGCTACACCTTC
CASSLKTPNYGYTF
>-|-|TRBJ2-5|TRBV27
TGTGCCAGCAGTTATAAGGACAGCCAAGAGACCCAGTACTTC
CASSYKDSQETQYF
>-|TRBD2|TRBJ2-3|TRBV18
TGTGCCAGCTCACCAAGGACTAGCGCCACAGATACGCAGTATTTT
CASSPRTSATDTQYF
>-|TRBD1|TRBJ2-1|TRBV11-3
TGTGCCAGCAGCTCAGGGCAGGGGGAAGTAGGTGAGCAGTTCTTC
CASSSGQGEVGEQFF
>once|-|TRBJ1-5|TRBV14
TGTGCCACTCCTCGACTGTTTAGCAATCAGCCCCAGCATTTT
CATPRLFSNQPQHF
>-|-|TRBJ2-1|TRBV2
TGTGCCAGCAGGGAGGGACCAGACAATGAGCAGTTCTTC
CASREGPDNEQFF
>-|-|TRBJ1-2|TRBV7-2
TGTGCCAGCAGCTTAGACGGAATTTTGTCAGGCCAGAACTATGGCTACACCTTC
CASSLDGILSGQNYGYTF
>-|TRBD2|TRBJ2-1|TRBV11-3
TGTGCCAGCAGCTTCCAAAACGGGGGGGCGGGAGACAATGAGCAGTTCTTC
CASSFQNGGAGDNEQFF
>-|-|TRBJ1-3|TRBV4-1
TGCGCCAGCAGCCAAGGAGGCTACGCTGGAAACACCATATATTTT
CASSQGGYAGNTIYF
>once|-|TRBJ1-6|TRBV11-2
TGTGCCAGCAGCTTCAGAGGTACCTCCTATAATTCACCCCTCCACTTT
CASSFRGTSYNSPLHF
>-|-|TRBJ1-2|TRBV5-4
TGTGCCAGCAGCTCCCTCGCGGGTCCCTCTAACTATGGCTACACCTTC
CASSSLAGPSNYGYTF
>-|TRBD1|TRBJ2-3|TRBV19
TGTGCCAGTAGTACAGGGGGCAGGGATACGCAGTATTTT
CASSTGGRDTQYF
>-|-|TRBJ1-1|TRBV6-5
TGTGCCAGCAGCCAATTTCAGGGATTTGACACTGAAGCTTTCTTT
CASSQFQGFDTEAFF
>-|TRBD1|TRBJ1-6|TRBV27
TGTGCCAGCAGAGATTACACGGGACAGGGCGTTAATTCACCCCTCCACTTT
CASRDYTGQGVNSPLHF
>-|-|TRBJ1-1|TRBV2
TGTGCCAGCTCCTCGAACACTGAAGCTTTCTTT
CASSSNTEAFF
>-|-|TRBJ1-1|TRBV7-2
TGTGCCAGCAGCTTTGGGAGGAACACTGAAGCTTTCTTT
CASSFGRNTEAFF
>-|-|TRBJ2-5|TRBV7-9
TGTGCCAGCAGGCTCTACAGGGCTGAGACCCAGTACTTC
CASRLYRAETQYF
>-|-|TRBJ1-5|TRBV18
TGTGCCAGCTCACCTAATTCAGGGGGCAATCAGCCCCAGCATTTT
CASSPNSGGNQPQHF
>-|TRBD1|TRBJ1-1|TRBV5-6
TGTGCCAGCAGCTTCGACAGGGGGGAACGAGCTTTCTTT
CASSFDRGERAFF
>-|-|TRBJ2-1|TRBV6-1
TGTGCCAGCAGTGAACCCCCAAGGCAGCGAAGGATGAGTGAGCAGTTCTTC
CASSEPPRQRRMSEQFF
>-|-|TRBJ1-1|TRBV7-9
TGTGCCAGCAGCTTTTCCCGGGGGGCTACTGAAGCTTTCTTT
CASSFSRGATEAFF
>many|TRBD1|TRBJ1-2|TRBV4-3
TGCGCCAGCAGCCCCGTGAAGGGGGCGGGCTATGGCTACACCTTC
CASSPVKGAGYGYTF
>-|TRBD1|TRBJ1-6|TRBV7-6
TGTGCCAGCAGCCTACTTGACAGGGGGCGCCCGGGGTCACCCCTCCACTTT
CASSLLDRGRPGSPLHF
>-|TRBD2|TRBJ2-1|TRBV7-3
TGTGCCAGCAGCTTATCCCCAGCGGGGGGTACGATCTACAATGAGCAGTTCTTC
CASSLSPAGGTIYNEQFF
>-|TRBD2|TRBJ2-7|TRBV24-1
TGTGCCACCAGCCCTGGAACTAGCGGGGCCCGCGCACGGTCGGGGTACGAGCAGTACTTC
CATSPGTSGARARSGYEQYF
>-|TRBD2|TRBJ2-1|TRBV13
TGTGCCAGCAGCCCGATTAGCGGGGGGGTTAACAATGAGCAGTTCTTC
CASSPISGGVNNEQFF
>-|TRBD2|TRBJ2-2|TRBV18
TGTGCCAGCTCACGCGGGGGTTCGTCCGGGGAGCTGTTTTTT
CASSRGGSSGELFF